Following are 27 T cell receptor beta chains from one sample sequenced in a study of blood T cell repertoires in COVID-19. Only in-frame clones appear in the TCRdb table, and some are missing; sequencing was by immunoSEQ multiplex PCR. Of 120,000 or so clones listed, about 85% are singletons. Sequenced material: peripheral blood. The receptors derive from a man aged 60 to 69 with acute or convalescent COVID-19.

A word on this clone: In the same sample, other DNA sequences code for this CDR3. This chain joins TRBV4-1 and TRBJ2-7, with 10 nucleotides matching TRBD1. V dropped 3 bases and J dropped 4; count of bases not matched to a gene: 3. This CDR3 spans 14 amino acids. The V gene's germline CDR1 is MGHRA and CDR2 YSYEKL. The CDR3 nucleotides read TGCGCCAGCAGCCAGCCGGGACAGGGGTACGAGCAGTACTTC. Protein: CASSQPGQGYEQYF.

The chain combines TRBV10-1 with TRBJ1-3, with D possibly being TRBD1 (5 bases). The germline V and J ends were trimmed by 7 bases and 1 base, with 14 bases remaining between them. Germline assignment: CDR1 WNHNN and CDR2 SYGVQD (reference sequence). There are 15 residues in the CDR3. CDR3 loop: CASIDEAGSGNTIYF. The CDR3 DNA reads as TGCGCCAGCATTGATGAAGCAGGGTCTGGAAACACCATATATTTT.

The CDR3 region is CASSLAGRADTQYF. CDR3 DNA: TGTGCCAGCAGCCTAGCTGGTCGAGCAGATACGCAGTATTTT. The genes are TRBV27 and TRBJ2-3; the D gene is possibly TRBD2 (5 bases). CDR1 MNHEY and CDR2 SMNVEV come from the germline V gene (reference sequence). The CDR3 has 14 amino acids. Trimming removed 6 bases from V and 4 bases from J, with 14 bases in between.

This clone came up once. V gene TRBV11-2 combines with J gene TRBJ2-7; 10 nucleotides match TRBD1. Per the germline V gene, CDR1 is SGHAT and CDR2 is FQNNGV. This CDR3 is 15 amino acids long. With 1 base clipped from V and 2 bases from J, the junction kept 2 bases outside the gene matches. CDR3 sequence (DNA): TGTGCCAGCAGCTTAGGACAGGGGGCGGCCTACGAGCAGTACTTC. It yields the protein CASSLGQGAAYEQYF.

This clone has just a few counts. The chain carries TRBV9 and TRBJ2-1, with 13 bases lining up with TRBD2. Germline V gives CDR1 SGDLS, CDR2 YYNGEE. V lost 4 bases, J lost 8 bases, and 9 bases stayed unmatched. This CDR3 spans 16 amino acids. This chain's CDR3 is CASSPRTSGSGHEQFF. CDR3 sequence (DNA): TGTGCCAGCAGCCCCCGGACTAGCGGGAGTGGGCATGAGCAGTTCTTC.

The chain couples TRBV7-2 to TRBJ1-2; perhaps TRBD1 as D (6 bases). Germline CDR1 SGHTA, CDR2 FQGNSA. Trimming shortened V by 5 bases and J by 2 bases, and 15 bases separated the two germline ends. This CDR3 spans 15 amino acids. CDR3 loop: CASSPYRTGNYGYTF. The DNA for the CDR3 is TGTGCCAGCAGCCCCTACCGCACAGGGAACTATGGCTACACCTTC.

This chain joins TRBV5-6 and TRBJ2-1; D is undetermined. The V end lost 0 bases, the J end lost 4 bases, and 8 bases lay between the germline ends. The V gene's germline CDR1 is SGHDT and CDR2 YYEEEE. The CDR3 spans 14 residues. This CDR3 is CASSLGHPYNEQFF. CDR3 DNA: TGTGCCAGCAGCTTGGGACACCCATACAATGAGCAGTTCTTC.

The V call is TRBV7-9, the J call TRBJ2-7; the match to TRBD2 covers 7 bases. The CDR3 contains 12 residues. CDR1 SEHNR and CDR2 FQNEAQ come from the germline V gene (reference sequence). V lost 5 bases, J lost 3 bases, and 1 base stayed unmatched. Written as DNA, the CDR3 is TGTGCCAGCAGCGGGGGGGTCTACGAGCAGTACTTC. Amino acid sequence: CASSGGVYEQYF.

V usage is TRBV7-2 and J usage is TRBJ2-4; D is perhaps TRBD2 (5 bases). The ends were cut back, 4 bases at V and 9 bases at J, with 13 bases in the middle. In germline, CDR1 is SGHTA, CDR2 FQGNSA. This CDR3 spans 13 amino acids. CDR3 DNA: TGTGCCAGCAGCTCCTCGGGGTGGGGCATTCAGTACTTC. This sequence encodes CASSSSGWGIQYF.

The genes are TRBV28 and TRBJ2-7, with 9 bases matching TRBD1. The CDR3 is made up of 14 amino acids. Germline-derived CDR1 and CDR2 are MDHEN and SYDVKM. J lost 5 bases, V lost 6 bases, and 8 bases had no gene match. CDR3 sequence (DNA): TGTGCCAGCAGCCTCGGACAGGGGAGGAACGAGCAGTACTTC. It is translated as CASSLGQGRNEQYF.

The chain carries TRBV6-5 and TRBJ2-7, with a tentative D call TRBD1 (6 bases). The CDR3 totals 14 residues. Germline CDR1 is MNHEY and CDR2 is SVGAGI. Trimming removed 7 bases from V and 2 bases from J, with 15 bases in between. This CDR3 reads CASNSRQATYEQYF. The CDR3 coding sequence is TGTGCCAGCAATTCTAGACAGGCCACCTACGAGCAGTACTTC.

The table lists this clone with a few counts. The V gene is TRBV7-2, the J gene TRBJ2-5, with TRBD1 matching 8 bases. CDR3 size: 13 residues. The V and J ends lost 11 bases and 5 bases, in that order; junction bases with no gene match: 10. In germline, CDR1 is SGHTA, CDR2 FQGNSA. CDR3 DNA sequence: TGTGCCTCCCGGACAGGGAGGCTGGAGACCCAGTACTTC. The encoded protein is CASRTGRLETQYF.

This chain uses TRBV28 with TRBJ1-5; TRBD1 agrees at 11 bases. V lost 7 bases and J lost 2; bases outside the gene matches: 4. Germline V gene data show CDR1 as MDHEN and CDR2 as SYDVKM. The CDR3 is 15 residues long. The CDR3 DNA follows: TGTGCCAGCACCGGGACAGGGGGTGGCAATCAGCCCCAGCATTTT. Translating it yields CASTGTGGGNQPQHF.

This clone has only one observation. The chain employs TRBV7-3 and TRBJ2-2, with 12 bases aligning to TRBD2. V lost 5 bases, J lost 1 base, and 5 bases stayed unmatched. This CDR3 comprises 17 residues. Germline values: CDR1 SGHTA, CDR2 FQGTGA. As DNA, the CDR3 is TGTGCCAGCAGCGAACAGGGACTAGCGGGGAACACCGGGGAGCTGTTTTTT. As protein: CASSEQGLAGNTGELFF.

The chain carries TRBV24-1 and TRBJ2-7; 8 positions match TRBD2. CDR1 and CDR2 from the germline V gene are KGHDR and SFDVKD. The ends lost 9 bases at V and 3 bases at J; junction bases unmatched: 6. This CDR3 spans 13 amino acids. The CDR3 DNA reads TGTGCCACCTCTGCCGGGACTAGCTACGAGCAGTACTTC. Translating gives CATSAGTSYEQYF.

The chain couples TRBV5-5 to TRBJ1-5; TRBD1 agrees at 11 bases. Looked up from germline, CDR1 is SGHKS and CDR2 is YYEKEE (reference sequence). The CDR3 is 15 amino acids. J was trimmed by 7 bases and V by 4 bases; bases with no gene match: 7. CDR3 loop: CASSLGQGAGQPQHF. The CDR3 DNA sequence: TGTGCCAGCAGCCTCGGACAGGGGGCGGGACAGCCCCAGCATTTT.

This clone has only one observation. The chain couples TRBV29-1 to TRBJ2-5, with TRBD2 as a possible D gene (5 bases). The germline V gene has CDR1 SQVTM and CDR2 ANQGSEA. The length of the CDR3 is 13 residues. The V gene lost 4 bases and the J gene lost 5 bases, with 14 bases spanning the gap. DNA for the CDR3: TGCAGCGTTGGGGCGGGCCAAGGGGAGACCCAGTACTTC. It is translated as CSVGAGQGETQYF.

In DNA form, the CDR3 reads TGCGCCAGCAGCTCCAACCTGGGGGGGGATACGCAGTATTTT. The encoded protein is CASSSNLGGDTQYF. This chain uses TRBV5-1 with TRBJ2-3; 7 bases align to TRBD2. Per the germline V gene, CDR1 is SGHRS and CDR2 is YFSETQ. Trimming removed 3 bases from V and 6 bases from J; junction bases left unmatched: 7. The length of the CDR3 is 14 residues. Full variable domain (remainder filled in from reference TRBV5-1 and TRBJ2-3): KAGVTQTPRYLIKTRGQQVTLSCSPISGHRSVSWYQQTPGQGLQFLFEYFSETQRNKGNFPGRFSGRQFSNSRSEMNVSTLELGDSALYLCASSSNLGGDTQYFGPGTRLTVL.

This chain links TRBV9 with TRBJ2-3, with a possible D match to TRBD2 (6 bases). Germline values: CDR1 SGDLS, CDR2 YYNGEE. The CDR3 covers 15 residues. Trimming stripped 0 bases from V and 4 bases from J, with 12 bases between. The CDR3 spells CASSVGGGSADTQYF. The CDR3, as DNA: TGTGCCAGCAGCGTAGGAGGAGGGAGCGCAGATACGCAGTATTTT.

V is TRBV7-2 and J is TRBJ1-4; D gene ambiguous. Germline loops: CDR1 SGHTA, CDR2 FQGNSA. This CDR3 region has 16 residues. V dropped 1 base and J dropped 8 bases, with 17 bases sitting between them. The CDR3 region has the DNA TGTGCCAGCAGCTTAGTCTCGACGGGGATGGGAGAAAAACTGTTTTTT. Translation: CASSLVSTGMGEKLFF.

This clone was observed a handful of times. The genes are TRBV10-3 and TRBJ1-5, with D hard to call. Germline V gene sequence: CDR1 ENHRY, CDR2 SYGVKD. V was cut by 2 bases and J by 8 bases, with 10 bases left in between. This CDR3 spans 13 amino acids. In DNA form, the CDR3 reads TGTGCCATCAGTGAGGGTCTCGGGGAGCCCCAGCATTTT. As protein: CAISEGLGEPQHF.

The V gene is TRBV6-2 or TRBV6-3, the J gene TRBJ2-7, with 9 bases matching TRBD1. With V trimmed by 7 bases and J by 4 bases, 11 bases remained unmatched. This CDR3 region has 15 residues. CDR1 and CDR2 (germline): MNHEY, SVGEGT. Here the CDR3 DNA reads TGTGCCAGCATCCCACTACAGGGGGCGCGTTACGAGCAGTACTTC. It encodes CASIPLQGARYEQYF.

V gene TRBV10-3 combines with J gene TRBJ2-3; 11 bases match TRBD2. The CDR3 contains 15 residues. The V segment lost 8 bases and the J segment 2 bases; nucleotides outside the gene matches: 6. The germline CDR1 and CDR2 sequences are ENHRY and SYGVKD. CDR3 DNA: TGTGCCATCTCCGTAGCGGGAGGGATCACAGATACGCAGTATTTT. Protein sequence: CAISVAGGITDTQYF.

The chain carries TRBV5-6 and TRBJ2-1, with 9 bases matching TRBD1. The V gene end was trimmed by 3 bases and the J gene end by 1 base; junction bases not matched to a gene: 5. This CDR3 has 16 amino acids. Germline CDR1 and CDR2: SGHDT and YYEEEE. CDR3: CASSSMGQGSYNEQFF. CDR3 in DNA: TGTGCCAGCAGCTCAATGGGACAGGGATCCTACAATGAGCAGTTCTTC.

V and J are TRBV11-2 and TRBJ2-5, with 11 bases fitting TRBD2. Germline CDR1 SGHAT, CDR2 FQNNGV. This CDR3 has 14 residues. Unmatched junction bases numbered 1, after V lost 3 bases and J lost 4 bases. This CDR3 reads CASSLTSGTETQYF. The CDR3 DNA reads as TGTGCCAGCAGCTTGACTAGCGGGACAGAGACCCAGTACTTC.

The chain carries TRBV18 and TRBJ1-1; D gene ambiguous. Germline CDR1 KGHSH, CDR2 LQKENI. Trimming removed 1 base from V and 0 bases from J, with 6 bases in between. The CDR3 length is 14 residues. Written as DNA, the CDR3 is TGTGCCAGCTCACCACTTGCTATGAACACTGAAGCTTTCTTT. It translates to CASSPLAMNTEAFF.

About this clone itself: Germline is not matched at one junction end, which may reflect a read error. The chain uses TRBV30 and TRBJ2-7; perhaps TRBD2 as D (6 bases). Germline values: CDR1 GTSNPN, CDR2 SVGIG (reference sequence). CDR3 size: 12 residues. The CDR3 DNA reads TGTGCCGGGAGACTGCGGGGCTACGAGCAGTACTTC. It translates to CAGRLRGYEQYF.